The clone carrying this T cell receptor (beta chain) was counted once. The antigen is undetermined. V was cut by 2 bases and J by 2 bases, with 13 bases left in between. The germline gives CDR1 SGHNT, CDR2 YYREEE (reference sequence). CDR3 length equals 15 residues. TCRdb independently ran MiXCR on the 5' RACE reads; one entry per CDR3 protein. The sample lists over 300,000 distinct CDR3 sequences, around a fifth occurring once. The record originates from a study of T-cell memory formation after mild COVID-19. Study overall: TCR clusters mostly belonged to single donors.

Study-wide points: Day 15 to 85 contracting clones showed balanced CD4/CD8; later expanders leaned CD4+. Mostly located in CM and EM were contracting CD4+ clones, with contracting CD8+ clones located in EMRA. Pre-infection memory showed some responding clones, and this suggested that cross-reactive memory joined.

This rearrangement joins TRBV5-4 to TRBJ1-1; no reliable D call. Material: PBMCs or a T cell subset sorted from them (not recorded which). The TCR sequence derives from a man aged 18-30 years who had mild COVID-19 (a few samples of this study predate the infection). Cell type and time point are not known. DNA of the CDR3: TGTGCCAGCAGCTTTGATAACCGCCGAAACACTGAAGCTTTCTTT. As protein: CASSFDNRRNTEAFF.